These T cell receptor beta chains were read from a single sample in a study of multiple sclerosis patients with progressive multifocal leukoencephalopathy. The repertoire was sequenced with immunoSEQ multiplex PCR; TCRdb's copy has only in-frame clones and lacks some. The top ten hold 3% to 3.5% of the sample, which has about 33,000 clones, about 88% seen once. Material: PBMCs, obtained from a patient treated with natalizumab. The receptors derive from a human donor with progressive multifocal leukoencephalopathy. The CDR3 runs from the conserved cysteine through the conserved F or W. A D gene is named only where the DNA matches it firmly. Only part of the rows carry a size: once, few, many, or a class if the clone is expanded.

abundance: .; len: 12; j_gene: TRBJ2-1; v_gene: TRBV6-5; d_gene: .; CDR3aa: CASSYGGNEQFF; CDR3nt: TGTGCCAGCAGTTATGGGGGGAATGAGCAGTTCTTC
abundance: .; len: 13; j_gene: TRBJ2-2; v_gene: TRBV7-2; d_gene: TRBD1; CDR3aa: CASSLRETGKLFF; CDR3nt: TGTGCCAGCAGCCTAAGGGAGACAGGGAAGCTGTTTTTT
abundance: .; len: 14; j_gene: TRBJ2-1; v_gene: TRBV28; d_gene: .; CDR3aa: CASSLEVDYNEQFF; CDR3nt: TGTGCCAGCAGTTTAGAGGTGGACTACAATGAGCAGTTCTTC
abundance: .; len: 14; j_gene: TRBJ2-3; v_gene: TRBV15; d_gene: .; CDR3aa: CATSRDPGLDTQYF; CDR3nt: TGTGCCACCAGCAGAGATCCCGGCCTAGATACGCAGTATTTT
abundance: .; len: 13; j_gene: TRBJ2-7; v_gene: TRBV6-4; d_gene: .; CDR3aa: CASRERAAYEQYF; CDR3nt: TGTGCCAGCAGGGAGCGGGCCGCCTACGAGCAGTACTTC
abundance: .; len: 15; j_gene: TRBJ1-5; v_gene: TRBV27; d_gene: .; CDR3aa: CASSLGQTSNQPQHF; CDR3nt: TGTGCCAGCAGTTTGGGACAAACGAGCAATCAGCCCCAGCATTTT
abundance: once; len: 14; j_gene: TRBJ2-1; v_gene: TRBV7-9; d_gene: .; CDR3aa: CASSLGSSYNEQFF; CDR3nt: TGTGCCAGCAGCCTTGGGAGCTCCTACAATGAGCAGTTCTTC
abundance: .; len: 18; j_gene: TRBJ2-1; v_gene: TRBV5-1; d_gene: TRBD1; CDR3aa: CASSLGGTGPSSYNEQFF; CDR3nt: TGCGCCAGCAGCTTAGGTGGGACAGGGCCGAGCTCCTACAATGAGCAGTTCTTC
abundance: .; len: 13; j_gene: TRBJ1-1; v_gene: TRBV19; d_gene: .; CDR3aa: CASSIESQGRAFF; CDR3nt: TGTGCCAGTAGTATAGAATCCCAGGGGCGCGCTTTCTTT
abundance: once; len: 16; j_gene: TRBJ2-7; v_gene: TRBV27; d_gene: TRBD2; CDR3aa: CASRAHGGGRGYEQYF; CDR3nt: TGTGCCAGCCGCGCCCATGGAGGCGGGAGAGGGTACGAGCAGTACTTC
abundance: .; len: 16; j_gene: TRBJ2-4; v_gene: TRBV7-9; d_gene: TRBD2; CDR3aa: CASSYWTSVAKNIQYF; CDR3nt: TGTGCCAGCAGCTATTGGACTAGCGTAGCCAAAAACATTCAGTACTTC
abundance: .; len: 13; j_gene: TRBJ2-5; v_gene: TRBV5-1; d_gene: .; CDR3aa: CASSLGVQETQYF; CDR3nt: TGCGCCAGCAGCTTGGGGGTTCAAGAGACCCAGTACTTC
abundance: once; len: 11; j_gene: TRBJ2-1; v_gene: TRBV18; d_gene: .; CDR3aa: CASSPHNEQFF; CDR3nt: TGTGCCAGCTCACCCCACAATGAGCAGTTCTTC
abundance: .; len: 13; j_gene: TRBJ2-1; v_gene: TRBV11-2; d_gene: .; CDR3aa: CASSLNTVHEQFF; CDR3nt: TGTGCCAGCAGCCTCAATACCGTACATGAGCAGTTCTTC
abundance: .; len: 16; j_gene: TRBJ2-1; v_gene: TRBV7-9; d_gene: .; CDR3aa: CASSLPGLVLYNEQFF; CDR3nt: TGTGCCAGCAGCTTACCGGGATTGGTCCTCTACAATGAGCAGTTCTTC
abundance: .; len: 16; j_gene: TRBJ2-7; v_gene: TRBV6-6; d_gene: .; CDR3aa: CASSYSGGRKRYEQYF; CDR3nt: TGTGCCAGCAGTTACTCAGGGGGGAGAAAGCGCTACGAGCAGTACTTC
abundance: .; len: 14; j_gene: TRBJ2-5; v_gene: TRBV5-1; d_gene: .; CDR3aa: CASSPDSRAETQYF; CDR3nt: TGCGCCAGCAGCCCGGACAGTAGGGCAGAGACCCAGTACTTC
abundance: .; len: 16; j_gene: TRBJ2-2; v_gene: TRBV4-1; d_gene: .; CDR3aa: CASSLHRDQRTGELFF; CDR3nt: TGCGCCAGCAGCCTACACCGGGACCAGAGGACCGGGGAGCTGTTTTTT
abundance: .; len: 14; j_gene: TRBJ2-7; v_gene: TRBV5-6; d_gene: TRBD1; CDR3aa: CASSRRQGDYEQYF; CDR3nt: TGTGCCAGCAGCCGCCGACAGGGGGACTACGAGCAGTACTTC
abundance: once; len: 14; j_gene: TRBJ2-7; v_gene: TRBV27; d_gene: TRBD2; CDR3aa: CAGSPWTSPYEQYF; CDR3nt: TGTGCCGGCAGTCCTTGGACTAGCCCCTACGAGCAGTACTTC
abundance: .; len: 15; j_gene: TRBJ2-1; v_gene: TRBV9; d_gene: TRBD2; CDR3aa: CASAQLAGVSNEQFF; CDR3nt: TGTGCCAGCGCACAACTAGCGGGAGTGTCAAATGAGCAGTTCTTC
abundance: .; len: 16; j_gene: TRBJ1-2; v_gene: TRBV27; d_gene: .; CDR3aa: CASSLRSGKLDYGYTF; CDR3nt: TGTGCCAGCAGTTTAAGGTCTGGCAAACTCGACTATGGCTACACCTTC
abundance: .; len: 13; j_gene: TRBJ2-7; v_gene: TRBV29-1; d_gene: .; CDR3aa: CSGEGGEGYEQYF; CDR3nt: TGCAGCGGTGAGGGGGGCGAAGGATACGAGCAGTACTTC
abundance: .; len: 18; j_gene: TRBJ2-7; v_gene: TRBV11-2; d_gene: TRBD2; CDR3aa: CASSPQPGLAGGLYEQYF; CDR3nt: TGTGCCAGCAGCCCCCAACCCGGACTAGCGGGAGGTCTCTACGAGCAGTACTTC
abundance: few; len: 14; j_gene: TRBJ1-2; v_gene: TRBV6-6; d_gene: .; CDR3aa: CASSYSIGSEGYTF; CDR3nt: TGTGCCAGCAGTTACTCGATAGGGTCGGAAGGCTACACCTTC
abundance: .; len: 14; j_gene: TRBJ1-1; v_gene: TRBV7-2; d_gene: .; CDR3aa: CASSLGPLNTEAFF; CDR3nt: TGTGCCAGCAGCTTGGGGCCCCTGAACACTGAAGCTTTCTTT
abundance: .; len: 15; j_gene: TRBJ2-1; v_gene: TRBV2; d_gene: .; CDR3aa: CASSSRGQGLGEQFF; CDR3nt: TGTGCCAGCAGTAGCAGGGGCCAGGGATTAGGAGAGCAGTTCTTC
abundance: .; len: 15; j_gene: TRBJ2-3; v_gene: TRBV5-1; d_gene: TRBD2; CDR3aa: CASSPTGTSVDTQYF; CDR3nt: TGCGCCAGCAGCCCAACCGGGACTAGTGTGGATACGCAGTATTTT
abundance: .; len: 13; j_gene: TRBJ1-1; v_gene: TRBV2; d_gene: TRBD1; CDR3aa: CASTKDRGAEAFF; CDR3nt: TGTGCCAGCACCAAAGACAGGGGCGCTGAAGCTTTCTTT
abundance: .; len: 15; j_gene: TRBJ2-5; v_gene: TRBV11-1; d_gene: .; CDR3aa: CASSTTPGDQETQYF; CDR3nt: TGTGCCAGCAGTACAACGCCTGGGGACCAAGAGACCCAGTACTTC
abundance: .; len: 15; j_gene: TRBJ1-3; v_gene: TRBV28; d_gene: .; CDR3aa: CATLAGRISGNTIYF; CDR3nt: TGTGCCACCCTGGCGGGTCGGATCTCTGGAAACACCATATATTTT
abundance: few; len: 14; j_gene: TRBJ1-1; v_gene: TRBV25-1; d_gene: .; CDR3aa: CASGEGGLNTEAFF; CDR3nt: TGTGCCAGCGGGGAGGGGGGGCTGAACACTGAAGCTTTCTTT
abundance: .; len: 12; j_gene: TRBJ1-2; v_gene: TRBV5-6; d_gene: .; CDR3aa: CASSFLNYGYTF; CDR3nt: TGTGCCAGCAGCTTCCTAAACTATGGCTACACCTTC
abundance: .; len: 13; j_gene: TRBJ1-1; v_gene: TRBV7-6; d_gene: .; CDR3aa: CASSLGRHTEAFF; CDR3nt: TGTGCCAGCAGCTTGGGACGGCACACTGAAGCTTTCTTT
abundance: .; len: 14; j_gene: TRBJ1-1; v_gene: TRBV25-1; d_gene: .; CDR3aa: CARELGYRDTEAFF; CDR3nt: TGTGCCAGAGAGCTTGGGTACCGGGACACTGAAGCTTTCTTT
abundance: .; len: 15; j_gene: TRBJ2-3; v_gene: TRBV28; d_gene: .; CDR3aa: CASSFPGRARDTQYF; CDR3nt: TGTGCCAGCAGTTTCCCCGGGAGAGCCAGGGATACGCAGTATTTT
abundance: .; len: 15; j_gene: TRBJ1-1; v_gene: TRBV5-4; d_gene: .; CDR3aa: CASSLARGPGTEAFF; CDR3nt: TGTGCCAGCAGCTTGGCTCGGGGGCCGGGCACTGAAGCTTTCTTT
abundance: .; len: 14; j_gene: TRBJ1-1; v_gene: TRBV28; d_gene: TRBD1; CDR3aa: CASSLDRDHTEAFF; CDR3nt: TGTGCCAGCAGCCTCGACAGGGACCACACTGAAGCTTTCTTT
abundance: .; len: 13; j_gene: TRBJ1-2; v_gene: TRBV6-5; d_gene: .; CDR3aa: CASSTGDFYGYTF; CDR3nt: TGTGCCAGCAGTACGGGGGATTTCTATGGCTACACCTTC
abundance: .; len: 14; j_gene: TRBJ2-3; v_gene: TRBV29-1; d_gene: .; CDR3aa: CSVVSAGSTDTQYF; CDR3nt: TGCAGCGTTGTTAGTGCGGGAAGCACAGATACGCAGTATTTT
abundance: once; len: 14; j_gene: TRBJ1-2; v_gene: TRBV6-1; d_gene: .; CDR3aa: CASRSTGGVNGYTF; CDR3nt: TGTGCCAGCAGATCGACAGGAGGGGTTAATGGCTACACCTTC
abundance: .; len: 14; j_gene: TRBJ1-1; v_gene: TRBV19; d_gene: TRBD1; CDR3aa: CASSIGTGNTEAFF; CDR3nt: TGTGCCAGTAGTATAGGGACAGGGAACACTGAAGCTTTCTTT
abundance: .; len: 13; j_gene: TRBJ1-5; v_gene: TRBV30; d_gene: .; CDR3aa: CASNRDGNQPQHF; CDR3nt: TGTGCCTCGAACCGGGACGGGAATCAGCCCCAGCATTTT
abundance: .; len: 15; j_gene: TRBJ2-3; v_gene: TRBV6-4; d_gene: .; CDR3aa: CASSDGSGSTDTQYF; CDR3nt: TGTGCCAGCAGTGACGGGAGCGGGAGCACAGATACGCAGTATTTT
abundance: .; len: 13; j_gene: TRBJ1-5; v_gene: TRBV4-3; d_gene: .; CDR3aa: CASSQGDNQPQHF; CDR3nt: TGCGCCAGCAGCCAAGGAGACAATCAGCCCCAGCATTTT
abundance: once; len: 16; j_gene: TRBJ2-7; v_gene: TRBV4-1; d_gene: .; CDR3aa: CASSQDAPGTSYEQYF; CDR3nt: TGCGCCAGCAGCCAAGACGCCCCGGGGACCTCCTACGAGCAGTACTTC
abundance: .; len: 13; j_gene: TRBJ2-2; v_gene: TRBV6-1; d_gene: .; CDR3aa: CASSEGKPGELFF; CDR3nt: TGTGCCAGCAGTGAAGGGAAGCCCGGGGAGCTGTTTTTT
abundance: .; len: 15; j_gene: TRBJ2-2; v_gene: TRBV28; d_gene: TRBD2; CDR3aa: CASKPPLAGEGELFF; CDR3nt: TGTGCCAGCAAACCCCCTCTAGCGGGAGAAGGGGAGCTGTTTTTT
abundance: few; len: 15; j_gene: TRBJ1-2; v_gene: TRBV21-1; d_gene: .; CDR3aa: CASSFPDTSNYGYTF; CDR3nt: TGTGCCAGCAGCTTCCCAGATACCTCTAACTATGGCTACACCTTC
abundance: medium-sized; len: 13; j_gene: TRBJ2-6; v_gene: TRBV28; d_gene: .; CDR3aa: CATLLSGANVLTF; CDR3nt: TGTGCCACCCTCCTCTCTGGGGCCAACGTCCTGACTTTC